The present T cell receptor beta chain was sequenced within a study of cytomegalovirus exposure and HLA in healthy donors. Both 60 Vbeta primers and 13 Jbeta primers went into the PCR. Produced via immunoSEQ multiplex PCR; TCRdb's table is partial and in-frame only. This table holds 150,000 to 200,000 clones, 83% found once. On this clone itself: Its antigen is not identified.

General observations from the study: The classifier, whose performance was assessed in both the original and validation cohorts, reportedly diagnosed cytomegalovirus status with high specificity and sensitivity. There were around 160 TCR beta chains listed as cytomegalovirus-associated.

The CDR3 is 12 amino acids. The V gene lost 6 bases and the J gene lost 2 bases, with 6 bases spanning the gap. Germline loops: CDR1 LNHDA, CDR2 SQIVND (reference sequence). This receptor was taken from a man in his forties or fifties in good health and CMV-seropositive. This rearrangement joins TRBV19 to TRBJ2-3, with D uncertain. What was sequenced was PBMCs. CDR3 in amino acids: CASRSFTDTQYF. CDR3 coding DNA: TGTGCCAGTAGGAGTTTCACAGATACGCAGTATTTT.